This T cell receptor (beta chain) is from a study of T cell responses to AZD1222 COVID-19 vaccine. Study as a whole: Pooled samples include second doses given at about 4 or 12 weeks.

The CDR3 is 16 amino acids. Germline V lookup: CDR1 SGHTA, CDR2 FQGNSA. Trimming took 5 bases from V and 0 from J, leaving 16 bases between them. Only in-frame clones appear in the TCRdb table, and some are missing; sequencing was by immunoSEQ multiplex PCR. The sample has 100,000 or so clones; 82% are singletons. Regarding this clone: Its target is not known.

Study observations and caveats: A mostly white British donor set with more females was recruited, and clonal diversity was possibly underestimated. Reportedly, close to half of spike-specific TCRs are directed against unmutated variant regions. Only a handful of AZD1222 recipients, six or seven in all, had baseline seropositivity.

The starting material was peripheral blood, obtained on day 0 of AZD1222 vaccination. The chain recombines TRBV7-2 with TRBJ1-2; possibly TRBD1 for D (6 bases). This TCR came from an adult in good health. CDR3 sequence reads: CASSPRQAPANYGYTF. CDR3 sequence (DNA): TGTGCCAGCAGCCCGCGACAGGCTCCAGCTAACTATGGCTACACCTTC.